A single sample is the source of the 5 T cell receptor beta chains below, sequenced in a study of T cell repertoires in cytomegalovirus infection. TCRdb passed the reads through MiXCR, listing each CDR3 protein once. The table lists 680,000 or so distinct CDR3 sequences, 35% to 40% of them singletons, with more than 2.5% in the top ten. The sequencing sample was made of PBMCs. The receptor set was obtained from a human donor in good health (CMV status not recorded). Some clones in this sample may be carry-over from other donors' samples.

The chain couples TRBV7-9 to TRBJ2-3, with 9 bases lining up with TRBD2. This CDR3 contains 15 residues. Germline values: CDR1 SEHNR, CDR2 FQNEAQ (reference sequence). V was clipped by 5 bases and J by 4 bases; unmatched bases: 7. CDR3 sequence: CASSPLAGAADTQYF. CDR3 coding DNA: TGTGCCAGCAGCCCCTTAGCGGGAGCTGCAGATACGCAGTATTTT. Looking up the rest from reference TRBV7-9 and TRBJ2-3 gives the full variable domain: DTGVSQNPRHKITKRGQNVTFRCDPISEHNRLYWYRQTLGQGPEFLTYFQNEAQLEKSRLLSDRFSAERPKGSFSTLEIQRTEQGDSAMYLCASSPLAGAADTQYFGPGTRLTVL.

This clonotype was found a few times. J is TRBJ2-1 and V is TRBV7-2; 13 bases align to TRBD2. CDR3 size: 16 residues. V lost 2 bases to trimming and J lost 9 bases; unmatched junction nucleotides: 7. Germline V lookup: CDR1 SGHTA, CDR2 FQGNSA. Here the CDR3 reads CASSLTTSGRVGEQFF. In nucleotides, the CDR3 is TGTGCCAGCAGCTTAACCACTAGCGGGAGGGTCGGTGAGCAGTTCTTC.

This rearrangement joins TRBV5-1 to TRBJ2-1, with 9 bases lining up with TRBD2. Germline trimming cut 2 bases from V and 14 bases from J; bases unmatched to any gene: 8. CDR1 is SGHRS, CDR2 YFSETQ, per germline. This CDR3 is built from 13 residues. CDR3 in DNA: TGCGCCAGCAGCTTCCACAATGGCGGGGGGGAGTTCTTC. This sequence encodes CASSFHNGGGEFF.

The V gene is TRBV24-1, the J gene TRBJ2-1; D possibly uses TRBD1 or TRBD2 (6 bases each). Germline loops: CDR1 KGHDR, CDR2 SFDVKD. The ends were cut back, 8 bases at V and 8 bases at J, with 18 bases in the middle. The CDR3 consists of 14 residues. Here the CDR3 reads CATTKGGGSDEQFF. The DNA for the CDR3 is TGTGCCACCACAAAAGGGGGAGGTTCGGATGAGCAGTTCTTC.

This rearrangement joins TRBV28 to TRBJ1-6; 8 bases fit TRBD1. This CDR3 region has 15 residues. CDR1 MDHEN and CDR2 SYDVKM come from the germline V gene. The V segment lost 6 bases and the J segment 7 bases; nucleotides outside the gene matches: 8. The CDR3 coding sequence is TGTGCCAGCAGCTTCGGACAGGGTGCGAATTCACCCCTCCACTTT. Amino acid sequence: CASSFGQGANSPLHF.